The 31 T cell receptor beta chains listed next were all sequenced from one sample in a study of blood T cell repertoires in COVID-19. Assay: immunoSEQ multiplex PCR; the TCRdb copy retains only in-frame clones and omits some. This sample has some 100,000 clones; 75% to 95% occur once, and the top ten carry roughly 5%. Specimen: peripheral blood. These receptors all come from a man in his fifties or sixties with acute or convalescent COVID-19.

The chain combines TRBV9 with TRBJ1-3; D gene ambiguous. Trimming shortened V by 3 bases and J by 4 bases, and 8 bases separated the two germline ends. Germline lookup yields CDR1 SGDLS and CDR2 YYNGEE. The CDR3 contains 13 residues. The DNA of the CDR3 is TGTGCCAGCAGCGGAGTTGTGGGAAACACCATATATTTT. Translated: CASSGVVGNTIYF. Supplemented by reference TRBV9 and TRBJ1-3, the full variable domain reads DSGVTQTPKHLITATGQRVTLRCSPRSGDLSVYWYQQSLDQGLQFLIQYYNGEERAKGNILERFSAQQFPDLHSELNLSSLELGDSALYFCASSGVVGNTIYFGEGSWLTVV.

V is TRBV27 and J is TRBJ2-1, with 10 bases aligning to TRBD2. Germline V lookup: CDR1 MNHEY, CDR2 SMNVEV (reference sequence). This CDR3 contains 16 residues. Unmatched junction bases numbered 9, after V lost 6 bases and J lost 4 bases. The CDR3 sequence: CASRAPGLAPYNEQFF. CDR3 sequence (DNA): TGTGCCAGCAGGGCCCCGGGACTAGCGCCTTACAATGAGCAGTTCTTC.

This clone was seen only a few times. The V and J genes are TRBV5-5 and TRBJ2-7; weak D call: TRBD1 (6 bases). From germline, CDR1 is SGHKS and CDR2 YYEKEE (reference sequence). The germline V and J ends were trimmed by 5 bases and 2 bases, with 11 bases remaining between them. The CDR3 is made up of 13 amino acids. The CDR3 bases are TGTGCCAGCAGTCTCCGGGACACCTACGAGCAGTACTTC. Translated, it gives CASSLRDTYEQYF.

The chain couples TRBV19 to TRBJ1-1; no clear D gene. The CDR3 is 15 amino acids. CDR1 and CDR2 from the germline V gene are LNHDA and SQIVND (reference sequence). Trimming shortened V by 9 bases and J by 2 bases, and 19 bases separated the two germline ends. Written as DNA, the CDR3 is TGTGCCAGCCGACTCCTACCCCTACTAAACACTGAAGCTTTCTTT. Protein: CASRLLPLLNTEAFF.

The gene calls are TRBV7-6 and TRBJ1-2; TRBD1 matches 8 bases. Germline CDR1 SGHVS, CDR2 FNYEAQ. The CDR3 totals 15 residues. With 2 bases clipped from V and 4 bases from J, the junction kept 6 bases outside the gene matches. DNA of the CDR3: TGTGCCAGCAGCTTATCAGACAGGGGTGGCTATGGCTACACCTTC. Its protein product is CASSLSDRGGYGYTF.

The genes are TRBV13 and TRBJ2-1; tentatively, D is TRBD2 (5 bases). The CDR3 extends over 17 amino acids. Germline V gene data show CDR1 as PRHDT and CDR2 as FYEKMQ (reference sequence). With 0 bases removed from V and 6 bases from J, the gap between germline ends came to 18 bases. CDR3 sequence: CASSLGLLGFGGNEQFF. For the CDR3, the DNA is TGTGCCAGCAGCTTAGGCCTTTTAGGCTTCGGAGGCAATGAGCAGTTCTTC.

V is TRBV11-2 and J is TRBJ2-3, with 7 bases fitting TRBD2. Germline V lookup: CDR1 SGHAT, CDR2 FQNNGV. Trimming took 7 bases from V and 2 from J; bases not matched to a gene: 9. The CDR3 totals 15 residues. The CDR3 sequence: CASTSRGDLTDTQYF. As DNA, the CDR3 is TGTGCCAGCACCTCCCGGGGGGACCTCACAGATACGCAGTATTTT.

The chain links TRBV25-1 to TRBJ1-6; D possibly corresponds to TRBD1 (5 bases). Trimming took off 3 bases at V and 13 bases at J, with 19 bases between the two ends. The CDR3 is 15 residues long. Germline V gene lookup returns CDR1 MGHDK and CDR2 SYGVNS. CDR3 DNA: TGTGCCAGCAGTGATCCGACAGCCTCTAAGGGGCCCCTCCACTTT. Its translation: CASSDPTASKGPLHF.

This clone is categorized as medium-sized. The J gene is TRBJ1-1, the V gene TRBV5-4; D is possibly TRBD1 (5 bases). This CDR3 region has 15 residues. Trimming pared 0 bases from V and 1 base from J, leaving 10 bases between. The germline gives CDR1 SGHNT, CDR2 YYREEE (reference sequence). The CDR3 sequence: CASSLGPGGNTEAFF. The CDR3 DNA sequence: TGTGCCAGCAGCTTGGGGCCGGGGGGGAACACTGAAGCTTTCTTT.

The V gene is TRBV5-6, the J gene TRBJ1-5; TRBD1 might be the D (6 bases). Trimming pared 4 bases from V and 0 bases from J, leaving 14 bases between. CDR3 length equals 16 residues. Germline V lookup: CDR1 SGHDT, CDR2 YYEEEE. CDR3 loop: CASSTRRGNSNQPQHF. The CDR3 coding sequence is TGTGCCAGCAGCACCCGAAGGGGGAATAGCAATCAGCCCCAGCATTTT.

CDR3 nucleotide sequence: TGCGCCAGCAGCTCGAGACAAGGGAGTTCGAACACTGAAGCTTTCTTT. The encoded protein is CASSSRQGSSNTEAFF. The chain uses TRBV5-1 and TRBJ1-1; D call uncertain. This CDR3 has 16 amino acids. Trimming removed 3 bases from V and 1 base from J, with 16 bases in between. The germline V gene has CDR1 SGHRS and CDR2 YFSETQ.

The chain carries TRBV24-1 and TRBJ1-2; the match to TRBD1 covers 9 bases. The germline V gene encodes CDR1 KGHDR and CDR2 SFDVKD. The CDR3 loop spans 14 amino acids. V shed 3 bases, J shed 7 bases, and the junction held 5 bases outside the gene matches. Here the CDR3 reads CATSDGDRVAGYTF. CDR3 nucleotide sequence: TGTGCCACCAGTGATGGGGACAGGGTTGCTGGCTACACCTTC.

The chain couples TRBV5-1 to TRBJ2-1; TRBD2 agrees at 15 bases. V gave up 4 bases and J gave up 7 bases; unmatched junction bases: 3. There are 15 residues in the CDR3. Germline CDR1 is SGHRS and CDR2 is YFSETQ. CDR3 in DNA: TGCGCCAGCAGCAAGGGACTAGCGGGAGGTAATGAGCAGTTCTTC. This gives the protein CASSKGLAGGNEQFF.

In nucleotides, the CDR3 is TGTGCCAGCAGCTTAGTCACAGACACCGGGGAGCTGTTTTTT. It yields the protein CASSLVTDTGELFF. The rearrangement links TRBV7-6 to TRBJ2-2; D remains ambiguous. There are 14 residues in the CDR3. The germline V gene has CDR1 SGHVS and CDR2 FNYEAQ. Trimming pared 1 base from V and 3 bases from J, leaving 6 bases between.

The chain couples TRBV2 to TRBJ2-7, with D perhaps matching TRBD2 (6 bases). The CDR3 is made up of 20 amino acids. CDR1 SNHLY and CDR2 FYNNEI come from the germline V gene. Trimming stripped 1 base from V and 0 bases from J, with 25 bases between. The CDR3 DNA reads TGTGCCAGCAGTGAAGGGGGACTCGGGGCCGGCTACAGAAGCTCCTACGAGCAGTACTTC. As protein: CASSEGGLGAGYRSSYEQYF.

The chain couples TRBV29-1 to TRBJ2-7; maybe TRBD1 (6 bases). CDR3 length: 19 amino acids. The V and J ends lost 1 base and 2 bases respectively, with 27 bases between them. CDR1 and CDR2 from the germline V gene are SQVTM and ANQGSEA. CDR3 bases: TGCAGCGTTGAAGGATTGGCAGAGGGGGAGCGCCGACTAACCTACGAGCAGTACTTC. Encoded protein: CSVEGLAEGERRLTYEQYF.

The sample holds one count of this clone. This chain links TRBV5-4 with TRBJ2-3; 8 positions agree with TRBD2. The CDR3 is made up of 15 amino acids. The V and J ends lost 6 bases and 2 bases, in that order; junction bases with no gene match: 8. CDR1 and CDR2 (germline): SGHNT, YYREEE (reference sequence). CDR3 sequence reads: CASTITGGPTDTQYF. DNA of the CDR3: TGTGCCAGCACCATAACGGGAGGGCCCACAGATACGCAGTATTTT.

The rearrangement uses TRBV7-2 and TRBJ2-1, with 9 nucleotides matching TRBD1. Germline-derived CDR1 and CDR2 are SGHTA and FQGNSA. V shed 4 bases and J 3 bases; nucleotides not matched to a gene: 7. This CDR3 has 16 amino acids. Here the CDR3 reads CASSSRDRVFYNEQFF. In DNA, the CDR3 is TGTGCCAGCAGCTCTCGGGACAGGGTCTTCTACAATGAGCAGTTCTTC.

This chain links TRBV14 with TRBJ2-5; 7 nucleotides align to TRBD1. Trimming took 5 bases from V and 2 from J; bases not matched to a gene: 11. Germline CDR1 SGHDN, CDR2 FVKESK. The CDR3 is 16 residues long. CDR3 sequence (DNA): TGTGCCAGCAGCAGAAGACTATCGGGACAGCAAGAGACCCAGTACTTC. Amino acid sequence: CASSRRLSGQQETQYF.

V is TRBV5-1 and J is TRBJ1-5; D possibly corresponds to TRBD1 (5 bases). The CDR3 has 14 residues. CDR1 and CDR2 (germline): SGHRS, YFSETQ. Trimming cost V 4 bases and J 2 bases, with 10 bases left between them. DNA of the CDR3: TGCGCCAGCAGCCCGTCGGGGGGCAATCAGCCCCAGCATTTT. Protein: CASSPSGGNQPQHF.

The V call is TRBV5-1, the J call TRBJ1-2; D is possibly TRBD1 (5 bases). Germline CDR1 SGHRS, CDR2 YFSETQ. The CDR3 loop spans 13 amino acids. V was cut by 4 bases and J by 8 bases, with 15 bases left in between. The chain's CDR3 is CASSGQGGGGYTF. The CDR3 DNA reads as TGCGCCAGCAGCGGCCAGGGAGGTGGAGGCTACACCTTC.

J is TRBJ2-5 and V is TRBV19; the D is unclear. Trimming shortened V by 4 bases and J by 4 bases, and 13 bases separated the two germline ends. The CDR3 sequence is 14 residues long. Germline V gene data show CDR1 as LNHDA and CDR2 as SQIVND (reference sequence). DNA of the CDR3: TGTGCCAGTAGTACATCATCCTTGCGAGAGACCCAGTACTTC. The encoded protein is CASSTSSLRETQYF.

The chain uses TRBV9 and TRBJ2-5, with D maybe TRBD2 (6 bases). Germline CDR1 SGDLS, CDR2 YYNGEE. There are 16 residues in the CDR3. Trimming removed 0 bases from V and 5 bases from J, with 17 bases in between. The CDR3 region is CASSVAGLATRETQYF. The CDR3 DNA reads as TGTGCCAGCAGCGTAGCTGGCCTAGCGACCAGGGAGACCCAGTACTTC.

The J gene is TRBJ1-1, the V gene TRBV9; D is uncertain. This CDR3 is 14 amino acids long. Per germline, CDR1 SGDLS and CDR2 YYNGEE. The V end was cut by 0 bases, the J end by 0 bases, with 6 bases between. Here the CDR3 DNA reads TGTGCCAGCAGCGTAGGGCAGATGAACACTGAAGCTTTCTTT. Translating gives CASSVGQMNTEAFF. The whole variable domain, filled in from reference TRBV9 and TRBJ1-1, reads DSGVTQTPKHLITATGQRVTLRCSPRSGDLSVYWYQQSLDQGLQFLIQYYNGEERAKGNILERFSAQQFPDLHSELNLSSLELGDSALYFCASSVGQMNTEAFFGQGTRLTVV.

This sequence joins TRBV20-1 and TRBJ2-1; the D is unclear. The CDR3 loop spans 15 amino acids. Germline assignment: CDR1 DFQATT and CDR2 SNEGSKA (reference sequence). Trimming pared 3 bases from V and 7 bases from J, leaving 19 bases between. In DNA form, the CDR3 reads TGCAGTGCTAGTAGTCCTAGTCGAGCCGGGAATGAGCAGTTCTTC. It yields the protein CSASSPSRAGNEQFF.

The chain carries TRBV24-1 and TRBJ2-3; D perhaps matches TRBD1 (5 bases). Germline loops: CDR1 KGHDR, CDR2 SFDVKD. Trimming stripped 5 bases from V and 4 bases from J, with 21 bases between. This CDR3 is built from 17 residues. Here the CDR3 DNA reads TGTGCCACCAGTGGGCCCGCGGTGGCAGGGTCCCCAGATACGCAGTATTTT. Encoded protein: CATSGPAVAGSPDTQYF.

The gene calls are TRBV9 and TRBJ2-4, with D perhaps TRBD1 (5 bases). CDR3 length: 17 amino acids. Germline V CDR1 and CDR2: SGDLS, YYNGEE. Trimming removed 1 base from V and 0 bases from J, with 14 bases in between. DNA of the CDR3: TGTGCCAGCAGCGTACGGGCAGGGTACCTAGCCAAAAACATTCAGTACTTC. This translates into CASSVRAGYLAKNIQYF.

The table lists this clone with a count of one. This chain joins TRBV9 and TRBJ2-7; 7 bases are shared with TRBD1. This CDR3 region has 15 residues. V was clipped by 0 bases and J by 5 bases; unmatched bases: 8. CDR1 is SGDLS and CDR2 is YYNGEE in the germline V gene. CDR3 sequence (DNA): TGTGCCAGCAGCGTAGGGGACAGCGGTTGGAACGAGCAGTACTTC. As protein: CASSVGDSGWNEQYF.

This clone showed up just once. The chain joins TRBV18 to TRBJ2-7; TRBD2 matches 11 bases. With V trimmed by 3 bases and J by 0 bases, 4 bases remained unmatched. The germline gives CDR1 KGHSH, CDR2 LQKENI. CDR3 length: 16 residues. The CDR3 sequence is CASSPSSGRSSYEQYF. CDR3 nucleotide sequence: TGTGCCAGCTCACCTTCTAGCGGGAGGAGCTCCTACGAGCAGTACTTC.

The chain has TRBV15 and TRBJ1-5; 9 nucleotides line up with TRBD1. Per the germline V gene, CDR1 is LNHNV and CDR2 is YYDKDF (reference sequence). The CDR3 has 13 amino acids. The trim removed 8 bases at V and 7 bases at J, leaving 6 bases unmatched. The CDR3 spells CATGDRVEQPQHF. CDR3 in DNA: TGTGCCACCGGGGACAGGGTAGAACAGCCCCAGCATTTT.

The chain couples TRBV5-3 to TRBJ1-2; D ambiguous. Being an ORF, TRBV5-3 has a function that is uncertain. The V end lost 1 base, the J end lost 6 bases, and 13 bases lay between the germline ends. The CDR3 spans 14 residues. The CDR3 region has the DNA TGTGCCAGAAGCTTGCGACCAGGATCCGATGGCTACACCTTC. This gives the protein CARSLRPGSDGYTF.